Presented here are 30 T cell receptor beta chains from one specimen sequenced in a study of blood T cell repertoires in COVID-19 (dated by TCRdb to the early 2020s). The protocol used for the library was the immunoSEQ multiplex PCR assay. In TCRdb, the immuneACCESS table is reduced to in-frame sequences with V and J assigned. These tables do not hold every clone; where another copy was compared, an unresolved V gene accounts for under half, and the others remain unexplained. The sample table lists under 150,000 clones, roughly 84% of them with a count of one. Of the sample, 3.5% to 4.5% is held by the ten largest clones. Sample: peripheral blood. These receptors all stem from a woman aged 55-70 years with acute or convalescent COVID-19.

This chain links TRBV4-1 with TRBJ2-2, with D possibly being TRBD2 (5 bases). CDR1 MGHRA and CDR2 YSYEKL come from the germline V gene. The CDR3 extends over 15 amino acids. V was clipped by 4 bases and J by 5 bases, with 14 bases between them. The CDR3 sequence is CASSLGPRGTGELFF. DNA of the CDR3: TGCGCCAGCAGCCTCGGACCCCGAGGGACCGGGGAGCTGTTTTTT.

The chain carries TRBV28 and TRBJ1-4, with 7 bases aligning to TRBD1. Germline V gene lookup returns CDR1 MDHEN and CDR2 SYDVKM. V lost 6 bases and J lost 6; bases outside the gene matches: 13. The CDR3 is made up of 16 amino acids. This CDR3 reads CASSVIGPGQYEKLFF. The CDR3 DNA reads TGTGCCAGCAGCGTTATTGGACCGGGACAGTATGAAAAACTGTTTTTT.

This clone was detected once. The V call is TRBV14, the J call TRBJ1-2, with a tentative D call TRBD1 (5 bases). This CDR3 comprises 16 residues. Looked up from germline, CDR1 is SGHDN and CDR2 is FVKESK. V lost 4 bases to trimming and J lost 4 bases, with 19 bases between them. As DNA, the CDR3 is TGTGCCAGCAGCCTACAACGTCGGCAGGGCGGCTATGGCTACACCTTC. Its translation is CASSLQRRQGGYGYTF.

The CDR3 loop reads CASSILRQPQHF. The CDR3 DNA reads as TGTGCCAGCAGTATCCTACGTCAGCCCCAGCATTTT. The V gene is TRBV28, the J gene TRBJ1-5; D ambiguous. The CDR3 contains 12 residues. Germline CDR1 reads MDHEN; CDR2 reads SYDVKM. The ends were cut back, 5 bases at V and 6 bases at J, with 8 bases in the middle.

The sample holds one count of this clone. This chain connects TRBV15 to TRBJ2-2; TRBD2 matches at 8 bases. The CDR3 totals 17 residues. The ends lost 0 bases at V and 3 bases at J; junction bases unmatched: 6. Germline V CDR1 and CDR2: LNHNV, YYDKDF (reference sequence). In DNA form, the CDR3 reads TGTGCCACCAGCAGAGATTCGGCGGGAGGCGACACCGGGGAGCTGTTTTTT. Protein product: CATSRDSAGGDTGELFF.

The count of this clone is one. V usage is TRBV2 and J usage is TRBJ2-1; unclear D gene. Between the trimmed V and J ends, which lost 7 bases and 3 bases, there was a span of 10 bases. This CDR3 comprises 13 residues. The germline V gene has CDR1 SNHLY and CDR2 FYNNEI. The CDR3 sequence: CASTPPVYNEQFF. For the CDR3, the DNA is TGTGCCAGCACCCCTCCGGTCTACAATGAGCAGTTCTTC.

This sequence joins TRBV6-5 and TRBJ1-4; 7 bases match TRBD1. The V gene's germline CDR1 is MNHEY and CDR2 SVGAGI. CDR3 size: 15 residues. With 0 bases clipped from V and 6 bases from J, the junction kept 4 bases outside the gene matches. CDR3: CASSYSGGRYEKLFF. The CDR3 bases are TGTGCCAGCAGTTACTCAGGGGGCCGATATGAAAAACTGTTTTTT.

This clone was seen only once. V usage is TRBV18 and J usage is TRBJ2-5, with 10 bases fitting TRBD2. Germline CDR1 is KGHSH and CDR2 is LQKENI. The CDR3 sequence is 18 residues long. V lost 3 bases to trimming and J lost 5 bases; unmatched junction nucleotides: 15. CDR3 sequence reads: CASSPTSGTERVVETQYF. CDR3 nucleotides: TGTGCCAGCTCACCTACTAGCGGGACCGAGAGGGTGGTGGAGACCCAGTACTTC.

On this clone itself: The junction and the germline gene differ at one end; a read error may be behind it. CDR3 nucleotide sequence: TGTGCCAGCAGTGACTCGGGTGGACTAGGGCTGGTCTTC. This codes for CASSDSGGLGLVF. The chain employs TRBV6-4 and TRBJ2-1; 7 bases match TRBD2. The CDR3 length is 13 residues. Germline-derived CDR1 and CDR2 are MRHNA and SNTAGT.

The chain joins TRBV9 to TRBJ2-7, with D perhaps matching TRBD1 (6 bases). This CDR3 spans 15 amino acids. The germline CDR1 and CDR2 sequences are SGDLS and YYNGEE. Trimming stripped 4 bases from V and 5 bases from J, with 19 bases between. CDR3 in DNA: TGTGCCAGCAGCCCCCAATTAGGGTCAGGGGACGAGCAGTACTTC. Encoded protein: CASSPQLGSGDEQYF. The full variable domain, in which reference TRBV9 and TRBJ2-7 provide the parts outside the CDR3, is DSGVTQTPKHLITATGQRVTLRCSPRSGDLSVYWYQQSLDQGLQFLIQYYNGEERAKGNILERFSAQQFPDLHSELNLSSLELGDSALYFCASSPQLGSGDEQYFGPGTRLTVT.

CDR3 nucleotide sequence: TGCGCCAGCAGGGAGGGACTACTCACAGATACGCAGTATTTT. Translating it yields CASREGLLTDTQYF. The chain joins TRBV5-1 to TRBJ2-3, with 7 bases that match TRBD2. CDR1 SGHRS and CDR2 YFSETQ come from the germline V gene. V trimming: 5 bases; J trimming: 2 bases; junction bases outside the gene matches: 5. There are 14 residues in the CDR3. Full variable domain (missing parts from reference TRBV5-1 and TRBJ2-3): KAGVTQTPRYLIKTRGQQVTLSCSPISGHRSVSWYQQTPGQGLQFLFEYFSETQRNKGNFPGRFSGRQFSNSRSEMNVSTLELGDSALYLCASREGLLTDTQYFGPGTRLTVL.

This clone was counted once. CDR3 DNA sequence: TGTGCCAGTAGTGCCACCGAGGGGGGTGGACAGGGTGGCTTTTCCACAGATACGCAGTATTTT. This sequence encodes CASSATEGGGQGGFSTDTQYF. This chain uses TRBV19 with TRBJ2-3, with 8 nucleotides matching TRBD1. This CDR3 region has 21 residues. Germline loops: CDR1 LNHDA, CDR2 SQIVND (reference sequence). Losses at the gene ends were 5 bases for V and 2 bases for J; bases not matched to a gene: 24.

The chain uses TRBV19 and TRBJ1-1, with 10 bases lining up with TRBD1. Germline trimming cut 5 bases from V and 5 bases from J; bases unmatched to any gene: 2. In germline, CDR1 is LNHDA, CDR2 SQIVND (reference sequence). The CDR3 extends over 13 amino acids. Here the CDR3 DNA reads TGTGCCAGTAGTCGGACAGGGGGGACTGAAGCTTTCTTT. The encoded protein is CASSRTGGTEAFF.

V and J are TRBV11-3 and TRBJ2-7; 10 nucleotides agree with TRBD2. This CDR3 spans 17 amino acids. Trimming cost V 5 bases and J 5 bases; bases outside gene matches: 15. CDR1 and CDR2 (germline): SGHNT, YENEEA. CDR3 DNA sequence: TGTGCCAGCAGCCCGGGTGGACTAGCGGTCTCTCCGCACGAGCAGTACTTC. Protein: CASSPGGLAVSPHEQYF. The entire variable domain, with the rest obtained from reference TRBV11-3 and TRBJ2-7, is as follows: EAGVVQSPRYKIIEKKQPVAFWCNPISGHNTLYWYLQNLGQGPELLIRYENEEAVDDSQLPKDRFSAERLKGVDSTLKIQPAELGDSAVYLCASSPGGLAVSPHEQYFGPGTRLTVT.

This sequence joins TRBV5-1 and TRBJ2-1; 13 nucleotides line up with TRBD2. Germline CDR1 and CDR2: SGHRS and YFSETQ. The V segment lost 0 bases and the J segment 3 bases; nucleotides outside the gene matches: 6. There are 18 residues in the CDR3. In nucleotides, the CDR3 is TGCGCCAGCAGCTTGGGGACTAGCGGGAGATTGAGCTACAATGAGCAGTTCTTC. It codes for CASSLGTSGRLSYNEQFF.

This sequence joins TRBV28 and TRBJ2-2, with TRBD1 identical over 7 bases. The CDR3 covers 15 residues. The V and J ends lost 6 bases and 7 bases, in that order; junction bases with no gene match: 11. The germline CDR1 and CDR2 sequences are MDHEN and SYDVKM. CDR3 region: CASRRTGIKHGELFF. The CDR3 bases are TGTGCCAGCAGAAGGACAGGAATAAAGCACGGGGAGCTGTTTTTT.

The chain couples TRBV6-2 or TRBV6-3 to TRBJ2-3; TRBD2 is a possible D gene (6 bases). This CDR3 has 17 amino acids. CDR1 MNHEY and CDR2 SVGEGT come from the germline V gene. V was trimmed by 6 bases and J by 6 bases, leaving 25 bases between them. This CDR3 is CASSSSRGTGGWDTQYF. The CDR3 DNA is TGTGCCAGCAGCTCGTCCCGTGGGACTGGGGGTTGGGATACGCAGTATTTT.

This rearrangement joins TRBV3-1 (or the pseudogene TRBV3-2) to TRBJ2-7; tentative D call: TRBD2 (5 bases). The CDR3 consists of 16 residues. CDR1 and CDR2 (germline): LGHDT, YNNKEL (reference sequence). The germline V and J ends were trimmed by 1 base and 5 bases, with 18 bases remaining between them. The DNA of the CDR3 is TGTGCCAGCAGCCAAGTTAGCGAACATATAATCCACGAGCAGTACTTC. Encoded protein: CASSQVSEHIIHEQYF.

The CDR3, as DNA: TGTGCCAGCAGGATGAGTCAGCCCCAGCATTTT. Its protein product is CASRMSQPQHF. V gene TRBV6-5 combines with J gene TRBJ1-5; D remains ambiguous. Trimming removed 6 bases from V and 6 bases from J, with 6 bases in between. Germline V lookup: CDR1 MNHEY, CDR2 SVGAGI. The CDR3 spans 11 residues.

The chain joins TRBV6-1 to TRBJ1-4; D call uncertain. CDR3 length: 16 amino acids. Trimming shortened V by 2 bases and J by 8 bases, and 18 bases separated the two germline ends. Germline CDR1 MNHNS, CDR2 SASEGT. In nucleotides, the CDR3 is TGTGCCAGCAGTGAATCCCCCGCCTGGGCGTACGAAAAACTGTTTTTT. Its translation is CASSESPAWAYEKLFF.

This clone is a singleton in its sample. Mismatch with germline at one junction end may stem from a read error. V and J are TRBV28 and TRBJ1-6; TRBD1 aligns across 8 bases. Germline CDR1 reads MDHEN; CDR2 reads SYDVKM. The CDR3 has 15 amino acids. In DNA, the CDR3 is TGTGCCACCAGTACGACAGGGGCGTTTAGGTCACCCCTCCACTTT. Its translation is CATSTTGAFRSPLHF.

The chain combines TRBV11-2 with TRBJ2-4; 11 positions match TRBD2. This CDR3 is built from 16 residues. V was clipped by 4 bases and J by 11 bases; unmatched bases: 13. Germline-derived CDR1 and CDR2 are SGHAT and FQNNGV. The CDR3 bases are TGTGCCAGCAGCTCACCGACTAGCGGGGCCCCCTACTTTCAGTACTTC. Its translation is CASSSPTSGAPYFQYF. The entire variable domain, with the rest obtained from reference TRBV11-2 and TRBJ2-4, is as follows: EAGVAQSPRYKIIEKRQSVAFWCNPISGHATLYWYQQILGQGPKLLIQFQNNGVVDDSQLPKDRFSAERLKGVDSTLKIQPAKLEDSAVYLCASSSPTSGAPYFQYFGAGTRLSVL.

The CDR3 nucleotides are TGTGCCAGTAGTATAGTATCTGGACAGGCTGGACATGGCTACACCTTC. Protein: CASSIVSGQAGHGYTF. The chain couples TRBV19 to TRBJ1-2; 7 bases are a match to TRBD1. Germline CDR1 reads LNHDA; CDR2 reads SQIVND (reference sequence). The CDR3 is made up of 16 amino acids. V was clipped by 1 base and J by 6 bases; unmatched bases: 11.

This chain links TRBV6-5 with TRBJ1-3; D remains ambiguous. Between the trimmed V and J ends, which lost 5 bases and 0 bases, there was a span of 11 bases. Germline lookup yields CDR1 MNHEY and CDR2 SVGAGI. The CDR3 covers 15 residues. DNA for the CDR3: TGTGCCAGCAGTAATGACGGGAACTCTGGAAACACCATATATTTT. Its translation is CASSNDGNSGNTIYF.

Of note for this clone: Germline and junction disagree at one end, which may indicate a read error. The rearrangement links TRBV11-3 to TRBJ1-2; 7 bases align to TRBD1. The V gene's germline CDR1 is SGHNT and CDR2 YENEEA. CDR3 length: 14 amino acids. The DNA of the CDR3 is TGTGCCGGCAGCCCGACCGGGACAGCGGGTGGCTACACCTTC. It is translated as CAGSPTGTAGGYTF.

This chain links TRBV2 with TRBJ1-1; the D gene is possibly TRBD1 (6 bases). Germline V gene sequence: CDR1 SNHLY, CDR2 FYNNEI. Deletions cut 1 base from V and 5 bases from J, with 17 bases between. CDR3 length: 16 amino acids. The CDR3 region is CASSEGEGRGGTEAFF. The CDR3 nucleotides read TGTGCCAGCAGTGAAGGGGAAGGCAGGGGAGGGACTGAAGCTTTCTTT.

The J gene is TRBJ1-5, the V gene TRBV4-1, with 7 bases that match TRBD1. J was trimmed by 5 bases and V by 0 bases; bases with no gene match: 13. The CDR3 has 18 residues. Germline values: CDR1 MGHRA, CDR2 YSYEKL. CDR3 nucleotide sequence: TGCGCCAGCAGCCAAGATGCCACCCGGGACAGAACATATCAGCCCCAGCATTTT. Amino acid sequence: CASSQDATRDRTYQPQHF.

The CDR3 reads CASSLPGQGISGANVLTF. For the CDR3, the DNA is TGCGCCAGCAGCTTACCGGGACAGGGGATCTCTGGGGCCAACGTCCTGACTTTC. The chain is built from TRBV5-1 and TRBJ2-6; 10 positions match TRBD1. The CDR3 contains 18 residues. The germline V gene has CDR1 SGHRS and CDR2 YFSETQ. The V gene end was trimmed by 2 bases and the J gene end by 0 bases; junction bases not matched to a gene: 5. The full variable domain, rest sourced from reference TRBV5-1 and TRBJ2-6, is KAGVTQTPRYLIKTRGQQVTLSCSPISGHRSVSWYQQTPGQGLQFLFEYFSETQRNKGNFPGRFSGRQFSNSRSEMNVSTLELGDSALYLCASSLPGQGISGANVLTFGAGSRLTVL.

This chain uses TRBV28 with TRBJ1-5; D uncertain. Germline CDR1 reads MDHEN; CDR2 reads SYDVKM. This CDR3 contains 17 residues. V shed 5 bases and J shed 1 base, with 18 bases lying between them. The CDR3 bases are TGTGCCAGCAGTCCGCCGGCGGCCCAGTGGAGCAATCAGCCCCAGCATTTT. Its protein product is CASSPPAAQWSNQPQHF.

The CDR3 here is CASSQQGQGGQPQHF. The CDR3 DNA is TGTGCCAGCAGCCAGCAAGGACAGGGAGGACAGCCCCAGCATTTT. The chain joins TRBV4-2 to TRBJ1-5; 8 nucleotides agree with TRBD1. Looked up from germline, CDR1 is LGHNA and CDR2 is YNFKEQ. This CDR3 region has 15 residues. The trim removed 3 bases at V and 7 bases at J, leaving 8 bases unmatched.